Following are 12 T cell receptor beta chains from one sample sequenced in a study of blood T cell repertoires in COVID-19. Sequenced by immunoSEQ multiplex PCR; TCRdb stores in-frame clones only, minus some. The sample holds hundreds of thousands of clones; roughly 80% are singletons and the top ten take approximately 5%. The sample was PBMCs or T cells enriched from blood (not recorded which). The receptor source for this set is a man aged 35 to 55 who had been exposed to COVID-19.

V and J are TRBV10-3 and TRBJ1-2; D gene uncertain. Germline V gene lookup returns CDR1 ENHRY and CDR2 SYGVKD. The V end was cut by 7 bases, the J end by 2 bases, with 5 bases between. This CDR3 region has 11 residues. The CDR3 region has the DNA TGTGCCATCATGGGCAACTATGGCTACACCTTC. This sequence encodes CAIMGNYGYTF.

The rearrangement links TRBV30 to TRBJ1-6, with a weak D call TRBD1 (5 bases). The V gene's germline CDR1 is GTSNPN and CDR2 SVGIG (reference sequence). The V gene lost 4 bases and the J gene lost 5 bases, with 15 bases spanning the gap. This CDR3 region has 15 residues. In nucleotides, the CDR3 is TGTGCCTGGACTAGGACGTGGGGGGATAATTCACCCCTCCACTTT. Amino acids: CAWTRTWGDNSPLHF.

The chain employs TRBV7-9 and TRBJ2-1; TRBD2 aligns across 12 bases. J lost 4 bases, V lost 3 bases, and 4 bases had no gene match. The germline CDR1 and CDR2 sequences are SEHNR and FQNEAQ (reference sequence). CDR3 length: 16 residues. The CDR3 sequence is CASSLTSGRGYNEQFF. The CDR3 DNA reads TGTGCCAGCAGCTTGACTAGCGGGAGAGGGTACAATGAGCAGTTCTTC.

The chain has TRBV25-1 and TRBJ2-1, with 9 bases lining up with TRBD1. From germline, CDR1 is MGHDK and CDR2 SYGVNS. This CDR3 has 15 amino acids. The V segment lost 5 bases and the J segment 7 bases; nucleotides outside the gene matches: 9. The chain's CDR3 is CASSHTGQGTNEQFF. The CDR3, as DNA: TGTGCCAGCAGTCATACGGGACAGGGTACGAATGAGCAGTTCTTC.

The chain uses TRBV5-1 and TRBJ2-3, with TRBD2 as a possible D gene (6 bases). The germline V gene encodes CDR1 SGHRS and CDR2 YFSETQ. V dropped 4 bases and J dropped 6 bases, with 12 bases sitting between them. The CDR3 totals 13 residues. The CDR3 is CASSLGGADTQYF. CDR3 nucleotides: TGCGCCAGCAGCCTCGGAGGGGCTGATACGCAGTATTTT. Variable domain in full (rest from reference TRBV5-1 and TRBJ2-3): KAGVTQTPRYLIKTRGQQVTLSCSPISGHRSVSWYQQTPGQGLQFLFEYFSETQRNKGNFPGRFSGRQFSNSRSEMNVSTLELGDSALYLCASSLGGADTQYFGPGTRLTVL.

The chain links TRBV28 to TRBJ1-4; D is ambiguous. Trimming left V 5 bases short and J 0 bases short, with 7 bases between. From germline, CDR1 is MDHEN and CDR2 SYDVKM. There are 14 residues in the CDR3. The CDR3 DNA reads as TGTGCCAGCAGTACAGTAGCAACTAATGAAAAACTGTTTTTT. Protein product: CASSTVATNEKLFF.

V is TRBV6-5 and J is TRBJ1-1, with D hard to call. Germline V lookup: CDR1 MNHEY, CDR2 SVGAGI. V shed 6 bases and J shed 0 bases, with 5 bases lying between them. This CDR3 comprises 12 residues. CDR3 in amino acids: CASSSVNTEAFF. The DNA of the CDR3 is TGTGCCAGCAGCAGCGTGAACACTGAAGCTTTCTTT.

The chain is built from TRBV11-3 and TRBJ2-1; D is possibly TRBD1 (5 bases). The CDR3 totals 13 residues. Trimming removed 1 base from V and 5 bases from J, with 6 bases in between. From germline, CDR1 is SGHNT and CDR2 YENEEA. CDR3 sequence reads: CASSLGQNNEQFF. The CDR3 nucleotides read TGTGCCAGCAGCTTAGGACAGAACAATGAGCAGTTCTTC.

As to this clone: Since a far larger clone is one base different, this is likely a read error. V gene TRBV30 combines with J gene TRBJ1-3, with TRBD1 as a possible D gene (5 bases). Trimming cost V 7 bases and J 2 bases, with 9 bases left between them. This CDR3 region has 12 residues. CDR1 GTSNPN and CDR2 SVGIG come from the germline V gene (reference sequence). The chain's CDR3 is CASGGTGNTIYF. The DNA of the CDR3 is TGTGCCTCGGGGGGAACTGGAAACACCATATATTTT.

J is TRBJ2-7 and V is TRBV30, with D possibly being TRBD1 (6 bases). This CDR3 region has 12 residues. Trimming left V 6 bases short and J 6 bases short, with 15 bases between. The germline V gene has CDR1 GTSNPN and CDR2 SVGIG (reference sequence). The CDR3 bases are TGTGCCTGCCGAGGGGACATCGGCGAGCAGTACTTC. This encodes CACRGDIGEQYF.

This clone was seen repeatedly, ten times or more. This rearrangement joins TRBV15 to TRBJ1-3, with D hard to call. Germline V lookup: CDR1 LNHNV, CDR2 YYDKDF (reference sequence). The CDR3 consists of 15 residues. The ends were cut back, 0 bases at V and 1 base at J, with 7 bases in the middle. The CDR3 spells CATSRDSGSGNTIYF. CDR3 bases: TGTGCCACCAGCAGAGATTCGGGATCTGGAAACACCATATATTTT.

This clone was recorded once. The chain recombines TRBV29-1 with TRBJ1-2, with TRBD1 matching 10 bases. Germline V gene data show CDR1 as SQVTM and CDR2 as ANQGSEA. V shed 2 bases and J 2 bases; nucleotides not matched to a gene: 23. The CDR3 is 21 amino acids. The CDR3 sequence is CSVESGSLHRTGGRGNYGYTF. In DNA form, the CDR3 reads TGCAGCGTTGAAAGCGGGTCCTTACATAGGACAGGGGGAAGGGGGAACTATGGCTACACCTTC.